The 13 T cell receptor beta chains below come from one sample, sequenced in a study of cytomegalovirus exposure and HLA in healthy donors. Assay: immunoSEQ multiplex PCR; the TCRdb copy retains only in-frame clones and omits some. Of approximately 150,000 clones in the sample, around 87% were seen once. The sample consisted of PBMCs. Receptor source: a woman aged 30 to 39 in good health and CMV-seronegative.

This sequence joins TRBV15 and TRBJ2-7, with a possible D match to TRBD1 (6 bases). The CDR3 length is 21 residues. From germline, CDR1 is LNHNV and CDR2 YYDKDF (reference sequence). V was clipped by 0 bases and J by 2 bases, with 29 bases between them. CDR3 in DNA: TGTGCCACCAGCAGAGATTTCAGCGATGGCACAGAGACAGGCCCCCCCTACGAGCAGTACTTC. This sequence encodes CATSRDFSDGTETGPPYEQYF.

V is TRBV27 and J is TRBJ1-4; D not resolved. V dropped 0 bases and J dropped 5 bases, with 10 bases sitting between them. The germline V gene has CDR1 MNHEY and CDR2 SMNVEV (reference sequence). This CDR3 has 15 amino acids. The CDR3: CASSLSPVGNEKLFF. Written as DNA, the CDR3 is TGTGCCAGCAGTTTATCGCCAGTCGGGAATGAAAAACTGTTTTTT.

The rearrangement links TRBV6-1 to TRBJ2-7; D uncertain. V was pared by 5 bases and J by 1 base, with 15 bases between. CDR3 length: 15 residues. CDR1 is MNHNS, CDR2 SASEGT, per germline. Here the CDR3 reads CASSLANSFSYEQYF. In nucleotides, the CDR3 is TGTGCCAGCAGTCTCGCCAACTCCTTTTCCTACGAGCAGTACTTC.

The CDR3 coding sequence is TGTGCCAGCTCACCCTCAGGGACAGCTAATTCACCCCTCCACTTT. Its translation is CASSPSGTANSPLHF. The chain has TRBV18 and TRBJ1-6; 7 bases line up with TRBD1. Germline CDR1 is KGHSH and CDR2 is LQKENI. The CDR3 covers 15 residues. V shed 3 bases and J 6 bases; nucleotides not matched to a gene: 5.

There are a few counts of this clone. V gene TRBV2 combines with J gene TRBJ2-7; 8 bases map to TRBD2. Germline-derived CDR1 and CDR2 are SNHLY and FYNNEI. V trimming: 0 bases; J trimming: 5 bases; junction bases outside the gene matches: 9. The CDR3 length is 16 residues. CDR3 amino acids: CASSEARGAGVDEQYF. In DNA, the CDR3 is TGTGCCAGCAGTGAAGCGCGGGGGGCGGGAGTCGACGAGCAGTACTTC. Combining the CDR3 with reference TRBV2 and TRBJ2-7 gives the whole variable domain EPEVTQTPSHQVTQMGQEVILRCVPISNHLYFYWYRQILGQKVEFLVSFYNNEISEKSEIFDDQFSVERPDGSNFTLKIRSTKLEDSAMYFCASSEARGAGVDEQYFGPGTRLTVT.

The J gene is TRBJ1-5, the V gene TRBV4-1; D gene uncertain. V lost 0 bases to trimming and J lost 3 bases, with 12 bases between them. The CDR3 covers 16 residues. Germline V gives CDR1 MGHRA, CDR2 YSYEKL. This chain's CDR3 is CASSQEVGQVNQPQHF. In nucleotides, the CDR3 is TGCGCCAGCAGCCAAGAAGTTGGGCAGGTCAATCAGCCCCAGCATTTT.

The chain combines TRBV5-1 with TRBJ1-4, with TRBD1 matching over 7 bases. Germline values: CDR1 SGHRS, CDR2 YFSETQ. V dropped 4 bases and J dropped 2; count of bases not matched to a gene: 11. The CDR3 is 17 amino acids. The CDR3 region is CASSPSGGLHTNEKLFF. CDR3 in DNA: TGCGCCAGCAGCCCTTCAGGGGGGTTGCATACTAATGAAAAACTGTTTTTT.

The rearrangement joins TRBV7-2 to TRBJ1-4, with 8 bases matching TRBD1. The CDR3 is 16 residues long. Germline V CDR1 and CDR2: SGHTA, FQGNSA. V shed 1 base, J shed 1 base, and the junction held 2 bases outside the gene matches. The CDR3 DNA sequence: TGTGCCAGCAGCTTAGTCGGGACAGGAACTAATGAAAAACTGTTTTTT. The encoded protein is CASSLVGTGTNEKLFF.

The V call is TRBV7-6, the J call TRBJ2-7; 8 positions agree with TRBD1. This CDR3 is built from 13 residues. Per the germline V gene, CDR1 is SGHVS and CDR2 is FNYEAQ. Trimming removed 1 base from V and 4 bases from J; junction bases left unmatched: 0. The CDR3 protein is CASSLGDRYEQYF. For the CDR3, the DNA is TGTGCCAGCAGCTTAGGGGACAGGTACGAGCAGTACTTC. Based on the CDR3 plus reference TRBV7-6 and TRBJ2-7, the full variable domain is GAGVSQSPRYKVTKRGQDVALRCDPISGHVSLYWYRQALGQGPEFLTYFNYEAQQDKSGLPNDRFSAERPEGSISTLTIQRTEQRDSAMYRCASSLGDRYEQYFGPGTRLTVT.

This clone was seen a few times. The CDR3 reads CASSLAYEQYF. The DNA of the CDR3 is TGTGCCAGCAGCTTGGCATACGAGCAGTACTTC. The chain joins TRBV5-6 to TRBJ2-7; no clear D. Germline CDR1 SGHDT, CDR2 YYEEEE. Trimming stripped 0 bases from V and 4 bases from J, with 2 bases between. CDR3 length: 11 amino acids.

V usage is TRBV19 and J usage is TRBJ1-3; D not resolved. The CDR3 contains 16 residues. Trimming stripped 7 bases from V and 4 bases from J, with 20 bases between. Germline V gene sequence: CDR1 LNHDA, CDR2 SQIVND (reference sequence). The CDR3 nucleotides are TGTGCCAGTACCCAGGCGGGCAGGCGCTCCGGAAACACCATATATTTT. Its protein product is CASTQAGRRSGNTIYF. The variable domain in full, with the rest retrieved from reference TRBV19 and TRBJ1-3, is DGGITQSPKYLFRKEGQNVTLSCEQNLNHDAMYWYRQDPGQGLRLIYYSQIVNDFQKGDIAEGYSVSREKKESFPLTVTSAQKNPTAFYLCASTQAGRRSGNTIYFGEGSWLTVV.

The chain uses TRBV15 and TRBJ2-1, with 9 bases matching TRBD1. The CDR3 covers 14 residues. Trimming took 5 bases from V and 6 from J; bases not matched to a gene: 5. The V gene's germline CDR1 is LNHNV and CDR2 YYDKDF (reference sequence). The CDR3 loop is CATSFETGGNEQFF. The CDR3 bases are TGTGCCACCAGCTTCGAGACAGGGGGCAATGAGCAGTTCTTC. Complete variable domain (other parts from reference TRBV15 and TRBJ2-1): DAMVIQNPRYQVTQFGKPVTLSCSQTLNHNVMYWYQQKSSQAPKLLFHYYDKDFNNEADTPDNFQSRRPNTSFCFLDIRSPGLGDTAMYLCATSFETGGNEQFFGPGTRLTVL.

CDR3 in amino acids: CASSTDRVGTDTQYF. The CDR3 bases are TGTGCCAGCAGTACTGACAGGGTGGGCACAGATACGCAGTATTTT. The rearrangement joins TRBV6-1 to TRBJ2-3, with 7 bases identical to TRBD1. CDR1 is MNHNS and CDR2 is SASEGT in the germline V gene. Unmatched junction bases numbered 6, after V lost 5 bases and J lost 1 base. This CDR3 is built from 15 residues.